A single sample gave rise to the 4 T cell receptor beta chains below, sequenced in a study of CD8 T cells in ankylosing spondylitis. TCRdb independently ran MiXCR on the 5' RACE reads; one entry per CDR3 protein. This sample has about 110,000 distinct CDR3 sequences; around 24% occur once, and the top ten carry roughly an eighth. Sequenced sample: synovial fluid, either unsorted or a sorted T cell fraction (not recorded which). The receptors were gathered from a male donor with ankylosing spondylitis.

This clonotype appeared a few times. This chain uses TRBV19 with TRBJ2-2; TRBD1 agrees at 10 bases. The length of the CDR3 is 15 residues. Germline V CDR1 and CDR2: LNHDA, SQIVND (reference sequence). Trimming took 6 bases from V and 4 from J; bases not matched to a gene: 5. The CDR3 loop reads CASRSRTGGTGELFF. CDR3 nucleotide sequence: TGTGCCAGTAGGTCGCGGACAGGGGGCACCGGGGAGCTGTTTTTT.

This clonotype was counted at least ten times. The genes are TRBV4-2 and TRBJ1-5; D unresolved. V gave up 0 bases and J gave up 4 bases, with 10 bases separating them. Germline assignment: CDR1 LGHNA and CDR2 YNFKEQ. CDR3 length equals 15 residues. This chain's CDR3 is CASSQERQENQPQHF. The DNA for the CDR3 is TGTGCCAGCAGCCAAGAGAGGCAGGAGAATCAGCCCCAGCATTTT.

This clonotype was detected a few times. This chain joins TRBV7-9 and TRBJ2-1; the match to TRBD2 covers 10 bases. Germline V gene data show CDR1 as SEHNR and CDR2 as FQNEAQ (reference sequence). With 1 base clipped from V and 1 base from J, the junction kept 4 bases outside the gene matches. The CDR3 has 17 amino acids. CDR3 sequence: CASSLGGTSVSYNEQFF. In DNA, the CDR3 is TGTGCCAGCAGCTTAGGCGGGACTAGCGTTTCCTACAATGAGCAGTTCTTC. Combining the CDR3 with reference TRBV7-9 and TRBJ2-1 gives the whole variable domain DTGVSQNPRHKITKRGQNVTFRCDPISEHNRLYWYRQTLGQGPEFLTYFQNEAQLEKSRLLSDRFSAERPKGSFSTLEIQRTEQGDSAMYLCASSLGGTSVSYNEQFFGPGTRLTVL.

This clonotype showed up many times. The CDR3 DNA sequence: TGCGCCAGCAGCCAAGACAGCGGGAGGGCCGCCTCAGATACGCAGTATTTT. Translation: CASSQDSGRAASDTQYF. The chain combines TRBV4-1 with TRBJ2-3, with 10 bases fitting TRBD2. CDR1 is MGHRA and CDR2 is YSYEKL in the germline V gene. Trimming cost V 0 bases and J 4 bases; bases outside gene matches: 7. The CDR3 has 17 residues.